The rows below give T cell receptor beta chains drawn from one sample of a study of cytomegalovirus exposure and HLA in healthy donors. Using immunoSEQ multiplex PCR, the repertoire was profiled, and TCRdb retains in-frame clones only, with some absent. The table records 95,000 to 100,000 clones, more than 70% of them present only once. The sample consisted of PBMCs. These receptors came from a female donor in good health and CMV-seronegative. The CDR3 runs from the conserved cysteine through the conserved F or W. Fields, in order: V gene, clone size, J gene, D gene, CDR3 protein, CDR3 DNA. The D gene is left open where the match is weak. A clone size is listed for some rows: how often the clone was seen (once, few, many), or a class if it is expanded.

>TRBV7-9|-|TRBJ1-2|-
CASSLLLNRDGYTF
TGTGCCAGCAGCTTACTTCTTAACAGGGATGGCTACACCTTC
>TRBV19|-|TRBJ1-1|TRBD1
CASSAPTGAAEAFF
TGTGCCAGTAGTGCGCCGACAGGGGCGGCTGAAGCTTTCTTT
>TRBV10-3|-|TRBJ2-7|-
CAISERGLSYEQYF
TGTGCCATCAGTGAGCGAGGCCTATCCTACGAGCAGTACTTC
>TRBV10-1|-|TRBJ2-3|-
CASSEQITSDTQYF
TGCGCCAGCAGTGAACAGATCACTTCAGATACGCAGTATTTT
>TRBV11-1|-|TRBJ1-6|TRBD1
CASSPGQGEFSPLHF
TGTGCCAGCAGCCCGGGACAGGGAGAATTTTCACCCCTCCACTTT
>TRBV7-9|-|TRBJ2-1|TRBD2
CASSLVGSSGSFNEQFF
TGTGCCAGCAGCTTAGTGGGGTCTAGCGGGAGCTTCAATGAGCAGTTCTTC
>TRBV19|few|TRBJ2-7|-
CASSMGGLIYEQYF
TGTGCCAGTAGTATGGGGGGACTGATCTACGAGCAGTACTTC
>TRBV6-1|-|TRBJ1-3|TRBD1
CASSRTGDSGNTIYF
TGTGCCAGCAGTCGCACAGGGGACTCTGGAAACACCATATATTTT
>TRBV7-9|-|TRBJ2-5|-
CASSFFSQETQYF
TGTGCCAGCAGCTTTTTCTCGCAAGAGACCCAGTACTTC
>TRBV30|-|TRBJ1-6|TRBD1
CAWGQGVNSPLHF
TGTGCCTGGGGACAGGGAGTTAATTCACCCCTCCACTTT
>TRBV25-1|-|TRBJ1-2|TRBD1
CASTDQRGLYGYTF
TGTGCCAGCACAGACCAGAGGGGGCTCTATGGCTACACCTTC
>TRBV2|-|TRBJ2-5|-
CASSRTSRRETQYF
TGTGCCAGCAGCCGTACCTCTCGGAGAGAGACCCAGTACTTC
>TRBV9|-|TRBJ2-1|TRBD1
CASSGDRGKPNEQFF
TGTGCCAGCAGCGGCGACAGGGGGAAACCCAATGAGCAGTTCTTC
>TRBV9|-|TRBJ2-3|-
CASSPGGGRGDTQYF
TGTGCCAGCAGCCCCGGTGGGGGCAGGGGAGATACGCAGTATTTT
>TRBV11-2|-|TRBJ1-1|TRBD1
CASSLWGTGENTEAFF
TGTGCCAGCAGCTTGTGGGGGACAGGGGAGAACACTGAAGCTTTCTTT
>TRBV7-3|-|TRBJ1-5|-
CASSLGAGSPQHF
TGTGCCAGCAGCTTAGGAGCCGGGAGTCCCCAGCATTTT
>TRBV5-5|-|TRBJ1-4|-
CASSRANEKLFF
TGTGCCAGCAGCCGGGCTAATGAAAAACTGTTTTTT
>TRBV6-1|-|TRBJ2-2|TRBD2
CASLWGGFTGELFF
TGTGCCAGTCTGTGGGGAGGGTTTACCGGGGAGCTGTTTTTT
>TRBV18|-|TRBJ2-3|-
CASSPDLREARFGTDTQYF
TGTGCCAGCTCACCAGATTTGCGGGAAGCGCGTTTTGGGACAGATACGCAGTATTTT
>TRBV19|-|TRBJ1-1|-
CASSWFGMNTEAFF
TGTGCCAGTAGTTGGTTCGGGATGAACACTGAAGCTTTCTTT
>TRBV27|-|TRBJ1-5|-
CASSFAGSNQPQHF
TGTGCCAGCAGTTTTGCAGGTAGCAATCAGCCCCAGCATTTT
>TRBV7-2|-|TRBJ1-4|-
CASSLAGRSNEKLFF
TGTGCCAGCAGCTTAGCTGGCAGGTCTAATGAAAAACTGTTTTTT
>TRBV7-3|-|TRBJ1-4|-
CASSSLRGEKLFF
TGTGCCAGCAGCTCCCTGCGGGGGGAAAAACTGTTTTTT
>TRBV12-5|-|TRBJ1-2|TRBD1
CASGLGDRNGYTF
TGTGCTAGTGGTTTGGGGGACAGGAATGGCTACACCTTC
>TRBV5-4|few|TRBJ2-7|-
CASSLGGTGSYEQYF
TGTGCCAGCAGCTTGGGGGGCACAGGATCCTACGAGCAGTACTTC
>TRBV25-1|-|TRBJ1-1|-
CASMSGVSLTEAFF
TGTGCCAGCATGTCGGGGGTTTCTCTCACTGAAGCTTTCTTT
>TRBV7-2|-|TRBJ2-3|TRBD2
CASSLGLAGGLGDTQYF
TGTGCCAGCAGCTTAGGACTAGCGGGAGGTCTGGGAGATACGCAGTATTTT
>TRBV6-5|-|TRBJ2-1|TRBD1
CASDSRGPYNEQFF
TGTGCCAGCGACTCGAGGGGGCCCTACAATGAGCAGTTCTTC
>TRBV6-5|-|TRBJ2-7|TRBD1
CASRAGTGVSYEQYF
TGTGCCAGCAGGGCCGGGACAGGGGTATCCTACGAGCAGTACTTC
>TRBV4-3|-|TRBJ2-1|TRBD2
CASSQAERESNEQFF
TGCGCCAGCAGCCAAGCGGAGCGGGAGAGCAATGAGCAGTTCTTC
>TRBV19|once|TRBJ2-7|-
CASSIQTGLEQYF
TGTGCCAGTAGTATACAAACAGGGCTCGAGCAGTACTTC
>TRBV7-3|-|TRBJ2-3|TRBD2
CASSPGTSGGAISF
TGTGCCAGCAGCCCCGGGACTAGCGGGGGGGCCATTTCTTTT
>TRBV7-2|-|TRBJ1-3|TRBD1
CASSGQGAGNTIYF
TGTGCCAGCAGCGGACAGGGGGCTGGAAACACCATATATTTT
>TRBV18|-|TRBJ2-3|TRBD2
CASSRWLAGGPTDTQYF
TGTGCCAGCTCACGCTGGCTAGCGGGGGGACCCACAGATACGCAGTATTTT
>TRBV30|-|TRBJ2-1|TRBD2
CAWSVSSGGYNEQFF
TGTGCCTGGAGTGTCTCCAGCGGGGGATACAATGAGCAGTTCTTC
>TRBV5-6|-|TRBJ2-4|TRBD2
CASSSAGLAGGRIQYF
TGTGCCAGCAGCTCGGCGGGACTAGCGGGAGGCAGGATTCAGTACTTC
>TRBV7-9|-|TRBJ2-7|TRBD1
CASSRDSSYEQYF
TGTGCCAGCAGCCGGGACAGTTCCTACGAGCAGTACTTC